This record covers a single T cell receptor (beta chain). Its antigen is unknown. A read error may produce the germline difference seen at one junction end. Germline V gene lookup returns CDR1 MNHEY and CDR2 SVGAGI. The CDR3 spans 16 residues. RNA was extracted from bulk tissue without any cell sorting. The data stem from a study of tumor and adjacent non-tumor tissue in lung cancer. Study outcomes and limitations: TCR diversity was significantly greater in tumor than normal lung tissue. In normal lung, the top 100 clones were significantly more dominant than in tumor.

Three rounds of nested PCR, following a modified ARM-PCR protocol, produced the TCRbeta library. TCRdb re-called the multiplex PCR reads through MiXCR, storing one row per CDR3 protein. The sample lists around 74,000 distinct CDR3 sequences, around 70% occurring once. Sequencing used lung tumor tissue. The chain is built from TRBV6-5 and TRBJ2-2, with a weak D call TRBD1 (6 bases). This clonotype was sampled from a woman in her seventies with non-small cell lung cancer. CDR3 region: CASSQEQGVSTWELFF. The CDR3 DNA reads TGTGCCAGCAGCCAAGAACAGGGAGTCTCCACCTGGGAGCTGTTTTTT.